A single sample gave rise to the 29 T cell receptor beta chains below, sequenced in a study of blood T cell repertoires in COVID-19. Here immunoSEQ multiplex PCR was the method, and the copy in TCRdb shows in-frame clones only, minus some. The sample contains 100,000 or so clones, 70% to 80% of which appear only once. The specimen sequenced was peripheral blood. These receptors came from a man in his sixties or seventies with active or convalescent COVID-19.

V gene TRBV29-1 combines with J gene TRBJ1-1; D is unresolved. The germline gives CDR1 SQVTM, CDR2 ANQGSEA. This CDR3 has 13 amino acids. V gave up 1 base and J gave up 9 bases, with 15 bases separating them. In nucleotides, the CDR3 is TGCAGCGTTGAAGCGGATGTAGGGAGAAAAGCTTTCTTT. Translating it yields CSVEADVGRKAFF.

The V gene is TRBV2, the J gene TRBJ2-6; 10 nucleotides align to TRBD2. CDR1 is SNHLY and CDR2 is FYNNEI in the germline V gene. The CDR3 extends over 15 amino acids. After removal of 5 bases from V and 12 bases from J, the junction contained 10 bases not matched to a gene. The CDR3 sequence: CASSILAGASGVLTF. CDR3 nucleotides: TGTGCCAGCAGTATCCTAGCGGGAGCATCAGGCGTCCTGACTTTC.

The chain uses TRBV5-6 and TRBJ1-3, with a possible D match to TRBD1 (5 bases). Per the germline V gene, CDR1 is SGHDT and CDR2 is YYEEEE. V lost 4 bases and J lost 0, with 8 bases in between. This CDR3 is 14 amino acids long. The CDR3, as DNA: TGTGCCAGCAGCCTAGACAGCTCTGGAAACACCATATATTTT. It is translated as CASSLDSSGNTIYF.

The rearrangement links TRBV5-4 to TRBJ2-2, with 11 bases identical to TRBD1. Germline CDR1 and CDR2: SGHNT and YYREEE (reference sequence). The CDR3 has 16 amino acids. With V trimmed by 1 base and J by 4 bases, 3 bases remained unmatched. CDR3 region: CASSLIGTGGTGELFF. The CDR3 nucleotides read TGTGCCAGCAGCTTGATAGGGACAGGGGGCACCGGGGAGCTGTTTTTT.

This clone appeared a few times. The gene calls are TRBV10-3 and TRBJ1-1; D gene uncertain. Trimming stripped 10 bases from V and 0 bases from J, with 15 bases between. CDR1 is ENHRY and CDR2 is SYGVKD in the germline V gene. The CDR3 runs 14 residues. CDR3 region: CATADPTMNTEAFF. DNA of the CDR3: TGTGCCACAGCAGACCCAACTATGAACACTGAAGCTTTCTTT.

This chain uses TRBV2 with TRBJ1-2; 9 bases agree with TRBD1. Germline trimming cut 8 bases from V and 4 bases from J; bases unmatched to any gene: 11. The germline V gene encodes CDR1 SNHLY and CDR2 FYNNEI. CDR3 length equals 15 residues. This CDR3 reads CASVRSGTGSYGYTF. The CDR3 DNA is TGTGCCAGCGTTCGTTCCGGGACAGGGAGCTATGGCTACACCTTC.

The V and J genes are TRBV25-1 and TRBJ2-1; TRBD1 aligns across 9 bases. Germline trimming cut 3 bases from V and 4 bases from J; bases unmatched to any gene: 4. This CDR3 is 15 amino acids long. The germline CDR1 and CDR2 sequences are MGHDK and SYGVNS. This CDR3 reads CASSEGQGPYNEQFF. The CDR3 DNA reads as TGTGCCAGCAGTGAGGGACAGGGTCCGTACAATGAGCAGTTCTTC.

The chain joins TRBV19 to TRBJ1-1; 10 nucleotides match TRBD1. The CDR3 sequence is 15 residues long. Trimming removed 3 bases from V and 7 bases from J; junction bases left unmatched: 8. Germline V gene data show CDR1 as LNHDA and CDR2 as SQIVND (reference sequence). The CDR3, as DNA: TGTGCCAGTAGTATCTCGGGACAGGGGCATGGTGAAGCTTTCTTT. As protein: CASSISGQGHGEAFF. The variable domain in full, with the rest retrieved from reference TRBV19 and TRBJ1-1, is DGGITQSPKYLFRKEGQNVTLSCEQNLNHDAMYWYRQDPGQGLRLIYYSQIVNDFQKGDIAEGYSVSREKKESFPLTVTSAQKNPTAFYLCASSISGQGHGEAFFGQGTRLTVV.

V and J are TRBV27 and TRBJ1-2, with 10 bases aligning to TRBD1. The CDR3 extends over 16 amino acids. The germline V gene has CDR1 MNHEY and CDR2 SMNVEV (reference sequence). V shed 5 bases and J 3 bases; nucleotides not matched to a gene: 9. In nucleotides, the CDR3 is TGTGCCAGCAGTAACGGACAGGGGGGAATAGACTATGGCTACACCTTC. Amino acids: CASSNGQGGIDYGYTF.

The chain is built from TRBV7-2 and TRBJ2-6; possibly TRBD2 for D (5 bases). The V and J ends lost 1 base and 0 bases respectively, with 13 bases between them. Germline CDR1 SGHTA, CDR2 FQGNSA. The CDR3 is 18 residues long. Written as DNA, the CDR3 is TGTGCCAGCAGCTTAGGGGGAGCTTTGAGCTCTGGGGCCAACGTCCTGACTTTC. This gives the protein CASSLGGALSSGANVLTF. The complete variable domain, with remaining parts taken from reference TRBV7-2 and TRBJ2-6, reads GAGVSQSPSNKVTEKGKDVELRCDPISGHTALYWYRQSLGQGLEFLIYFQGNSAPDKSGLPSDRFSAERTGGSVSTLTIQRTQQEDSAVYLCASSLGGALSSGANVLTFGAGSRLTVL.

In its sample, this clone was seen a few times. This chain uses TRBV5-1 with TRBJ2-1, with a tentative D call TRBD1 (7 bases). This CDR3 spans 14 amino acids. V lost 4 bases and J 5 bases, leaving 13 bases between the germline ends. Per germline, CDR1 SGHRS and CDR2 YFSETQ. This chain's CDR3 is CASSRDREDNEQFF. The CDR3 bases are TGCGCCAGCAGCCGAGACAGGGAGGACAATGAGCAGTTCTTC.

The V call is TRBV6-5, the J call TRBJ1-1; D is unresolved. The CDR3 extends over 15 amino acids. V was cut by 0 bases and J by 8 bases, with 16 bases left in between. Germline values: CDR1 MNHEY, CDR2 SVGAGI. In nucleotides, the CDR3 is TGTGCCAGCAGTTACTCGATGACCGGGAGGTTAGAAGCTTTCTTT. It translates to CASSYSMTGRLEAFF.

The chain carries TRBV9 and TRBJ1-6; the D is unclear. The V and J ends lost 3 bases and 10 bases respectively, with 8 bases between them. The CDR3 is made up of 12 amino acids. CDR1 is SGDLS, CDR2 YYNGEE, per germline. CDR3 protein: CASSGLRSPLHF. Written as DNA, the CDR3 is TGTGCCAGCAGCGGCTTACGGTCACCCCTCCACTTT.

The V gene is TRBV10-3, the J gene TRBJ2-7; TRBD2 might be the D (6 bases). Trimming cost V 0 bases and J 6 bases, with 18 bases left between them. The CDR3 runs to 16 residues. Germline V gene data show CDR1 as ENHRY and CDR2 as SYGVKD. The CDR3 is CAISESGMGGGGEQYF. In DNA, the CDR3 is TGTGCCATCAGTGAGTCGGGGATGGGAGGCGGAGGCGAGCAGTACTTC.

The CDR3 loop is CASRLSGQGYNEQFF. CDR3 DNA sequence: TGTGCCAGCAGGCTATCGGGACAGGGATACAATGAGCAGTTCTTC. The chain uses TRBV28 and TRBJ2-1; 9 bases agree with TRBD1. The CDR3 consists of 15 residues. Germline V CDR1 and CDR2: MDHEN, SYDVKM. Unmatched junction bases numbered 7, after V lost 6 bases and J lost 4 bases.

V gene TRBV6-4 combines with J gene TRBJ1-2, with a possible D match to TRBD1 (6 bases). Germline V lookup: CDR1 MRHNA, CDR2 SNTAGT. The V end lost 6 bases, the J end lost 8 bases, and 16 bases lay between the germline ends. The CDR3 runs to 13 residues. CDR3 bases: TGTGCCAGCAGCTCGAACAGGGTTGGGGGCTACACCTTC. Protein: CASSSNRVGGYTF.

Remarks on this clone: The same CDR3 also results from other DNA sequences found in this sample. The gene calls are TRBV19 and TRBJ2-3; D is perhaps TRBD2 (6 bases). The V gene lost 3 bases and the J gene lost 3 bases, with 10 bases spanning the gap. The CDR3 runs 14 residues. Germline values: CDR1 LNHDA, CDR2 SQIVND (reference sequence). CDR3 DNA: TGTGCCAGTAGTATCGGGGGTGGTACAGATACGCAGTATTTT. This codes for CASSIGGGTDTQYF.

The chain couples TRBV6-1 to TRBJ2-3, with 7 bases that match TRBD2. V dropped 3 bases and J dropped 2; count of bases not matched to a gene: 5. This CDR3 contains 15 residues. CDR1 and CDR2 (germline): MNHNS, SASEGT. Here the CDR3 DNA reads TGTGCCAGCAGTGAGGGCGGGGGAATCACAGATACGCAGTATTTT. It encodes CASSEGGGITDTQYF.

CDR3 in amino acids: CASSANRDRGEEETQYF. The CDR3 nucleotides read TGTGCCAGCAGTGCAAACCGGGACAGGGGGGAAGAAGAGACCCAGTACTTC. The rearrangement joins TRBV25-1 to TRBJ2-5; 11 bases line up with TRBD1. CDR3 length equals 17 residues. The junction had 10 bases not matched to a gene; V was cut back by 4 bases and J by 3 bases. CDR1 and CDR2 (germline): MGHDK, SYGVNS.

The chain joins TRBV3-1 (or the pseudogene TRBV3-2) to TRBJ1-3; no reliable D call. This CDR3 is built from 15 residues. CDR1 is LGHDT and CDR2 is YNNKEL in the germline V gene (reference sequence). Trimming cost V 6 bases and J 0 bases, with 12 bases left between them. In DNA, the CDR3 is TGTGCCAGCAGTCCACAGTCAGTCTCTGGAAACACCATATATTTT. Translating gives CASSPQSVSGNTIYF.

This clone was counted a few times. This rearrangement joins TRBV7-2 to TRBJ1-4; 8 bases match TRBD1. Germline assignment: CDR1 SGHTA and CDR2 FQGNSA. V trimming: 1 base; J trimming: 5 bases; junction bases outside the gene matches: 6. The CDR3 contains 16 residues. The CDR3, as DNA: TGTGCCAGCAGCTTAGGACAGGGGCGTCTAAATGAAAAACTGTTTTTT. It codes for CASSLGQGRLNEKLFF.

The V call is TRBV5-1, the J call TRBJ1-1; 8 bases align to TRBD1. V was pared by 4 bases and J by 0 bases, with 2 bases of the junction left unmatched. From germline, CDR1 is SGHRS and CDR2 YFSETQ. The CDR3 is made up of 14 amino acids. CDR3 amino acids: CASSPDRVNTEAFF. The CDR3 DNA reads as TGCGCCAGCAGCCCGGACAGGGTGAACACTGAAGCTTTCTTT.

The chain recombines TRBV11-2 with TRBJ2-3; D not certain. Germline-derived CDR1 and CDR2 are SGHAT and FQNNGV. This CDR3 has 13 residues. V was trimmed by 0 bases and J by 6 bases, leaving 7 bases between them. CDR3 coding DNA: TGTGCCAGCAGCTTAGATCGGTACGATACGCAGTATTTT. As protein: CASSLDRYDTQYF. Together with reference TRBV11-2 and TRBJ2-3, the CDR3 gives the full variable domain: EAGVAQSPRYKIIEKRQSVAFWCNPISGHATLYWYQQILGQGPKLLIQFQNNGVVDDSQLPKDRFSAERLKGVDSTLKIQPAKLEDSAVYLCASSLDRYDTQYFGPGTRLTVL.

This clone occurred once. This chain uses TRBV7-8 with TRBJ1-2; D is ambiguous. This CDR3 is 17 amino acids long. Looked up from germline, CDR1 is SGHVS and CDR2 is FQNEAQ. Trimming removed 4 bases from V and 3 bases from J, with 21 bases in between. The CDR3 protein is CASSSDPAEASYYGYTF. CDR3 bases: TGTGCCAGCAGCTCTGACCCCGCAGAGGCGTCCTACTATGGCTACACCTTC.

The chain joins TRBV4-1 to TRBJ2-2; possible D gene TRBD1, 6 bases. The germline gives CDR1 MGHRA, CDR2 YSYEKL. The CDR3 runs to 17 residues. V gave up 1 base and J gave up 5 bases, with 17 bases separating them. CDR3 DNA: TGCGCCAGCAGCCAAGGGGATGCGACAGGCCGAACCGGGGAGCTGTTTTTT. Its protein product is CASSQGDATGRTGELFF.

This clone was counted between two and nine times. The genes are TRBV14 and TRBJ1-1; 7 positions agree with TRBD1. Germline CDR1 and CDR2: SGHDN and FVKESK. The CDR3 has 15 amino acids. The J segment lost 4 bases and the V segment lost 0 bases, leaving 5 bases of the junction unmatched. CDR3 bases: TGTGCCAGCAGCCAAGAATTGGGACAGCTCACTGAAGCTTTCTTT. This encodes CASSQELGQLTEAFF.

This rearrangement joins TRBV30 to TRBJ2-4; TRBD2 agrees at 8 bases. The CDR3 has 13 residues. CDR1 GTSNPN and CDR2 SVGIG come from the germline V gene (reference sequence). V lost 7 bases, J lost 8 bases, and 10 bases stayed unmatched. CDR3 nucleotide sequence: TGTGCCTTAGGGGGACTAGTAGCGGACATTCAGTACTTC. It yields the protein CALGGLVADIQYF.

The CDR3 DNA follows: TGTGCCAGCAGTAAGTCAGGGGCTAATTCACCCCTCCACTTT. This gives the protein CASSKSGANSPLHF. J is TRBJ1-6 and V is TRBV25-1; a weak D match, TRBD1 (6 bases). The germline gives CDR1 MGHDK, CDR2 SYGVNS. This CDR3 region has 14 residues. Trimming left V 5 bases short and J 6 bases short, with 11 bases between.

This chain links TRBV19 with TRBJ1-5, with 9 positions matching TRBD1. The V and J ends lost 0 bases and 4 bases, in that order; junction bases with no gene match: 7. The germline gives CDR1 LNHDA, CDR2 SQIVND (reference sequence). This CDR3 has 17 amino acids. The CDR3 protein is CASSIDGRDRVNQPQHF. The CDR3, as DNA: TGTGCCAGTAGTATAGATGGCAGGGACAGGGTAAATCAGCCCCAGCATTTT.